Listed below are T cell receptor beta chains from one sample, sequenced in a study of blood T cell repertoires in COVID-19. Libraries were prepared by immunoSEQ multiplex PCR; TCRdb keeps only in-frame clonotypes and omits some of them. The sample carries 130,000 to 150,000 clones, about 90% recorded once. Sequencing input: peripheral blood. The receptors were sampled from a woman aged 45-59 years with acute or convalescent COVID-19. The conserved cysteine and the conserved F or W are not part of the CDR3 here. The order of the fields is CDR3 protein, CDR3 length, D gene, V gene, J gene. The D gene is left open where the match is weak.

CDR3: ASSQISYSSFYEQY
length: 14
D: NA
V: TRBV3-1/TRBV3-2
J: TRBJ2-7

CDR3: ASSPMMGQGGTEAF
length: 14
D: TRBD1
V: TRBV18
J: TRBJ1-1

CDR3: ATSEWLAGHSGANVLT
length: 16
D: NA
V: TRBV24-1
J: TRBJ2-6

CDR3: ASSSAEQGSYEQY
length: 13
D: NA
V: TRBV5-1
J: TRBJ2-7

CDR3: ASSLSIGLYEQY
length: 12
D: NA
V: TRBV27
J: TRBJ2-7

CDR3: ASSLSLPGTDTQY
length: 13
D: NA
V: TRBV7-2
J: TRBJ2-3

CDR3: ATRQASSYEQY
length: 11
D: NA
V: TRBV6-6
J: TRBJ2-7

CDR3: ASSLAGTSGSPQETQY
length: 16
D: TRBD2
V: TRBV7-2
J: TRBJ2-5

CDR3: ASSQEGAAWGYSGNTIY
length: 17
D: NA
V: TRBV4-2
J: TRBJ1-3

CDR3: ASSPDVGSQRQAF
length: 13
D: NA
V: TRBV5-1
J: TRBJ1-1

CDR3: ASSRDHPPYEQY
length: 12
D: NA
V: TRBV18
J: TRBJ2-7

CDR3: ASSEREGLYEQY
length: 12
D: TRBD2
V: TRBV2
J: TRBJ2-7

CDR3: ASSMGQDYGYT
length: 11
D: TRBD1
V: TRBV5-5
J: TRBJ1-2

CDR3: ASSEDGFLSAKLF
length: 13
D: NA
V: TRBV6-1
J: TRBJ1-4

CDR3: ASSVEGQAVNGYT
length: 13
D: TRBD1
V: TRBV9
J: TRBJ1-2

CDR3: ASSPQGVGNEKLF
length: 13
D: NA
V: TRBV18
J: TRBJ1-4

CDR3: ASSLRSGASNQPQH
length: 14
D: NA
V: TRBV27
J: TRBJ1-5

CDR3: ASSPPTGSTSYEQY
length: 14
D: TRBD1
V: TRBV7-9
J: TRBJ2-7